This TCR beta chain comes out of a study of CD8+CD57+ T cells in acquired aplastic anemia. For the study at large: Sorting CD4+ and CD8+ cells gave DNA averaging 3.2 ug. Study outcomes and limitations: Overlapping CD8+ CDR3 repertoires of patients and controls contained some 27 shared sequences.

The germline CDR1 and CDR2 sequences are SEHNR and FQNEAQ (reference sequence). Between the trimmed V and J ends, which lost 0 bases and 5 bases, there was a span of 10 bases. This CDR3 region has 14 residues. Patients sequenced had flow cytometry evidence of CD8+CD57+ cell expansion. Every patient had severe acquired aplastic anemia. The TCR beta profiling, which covered VDJ combination and CDR3 sequence, was carried out using genomic DNA as the template. TCRdb reprocessed the reads via MiXCR and lists one record per CDR3 protein. The data contain 200,000 or so distinct CDR3 sequences, approximately 65% of them seen just once; the ten biggest clones take up 58%. Concerning this clonotype: Its matching antigen is unknown.

Source material: sorted CD4+, CD8+, or CD8+CD57+ T cells (not recorded which) from PBMCs. The receptor's source is a human donor with aplastic anemia. The V and J genes are TRBV7-9 and TRBJ2-5; D is possibly TRBD1 or TRBD2 (6 bases each). CDR3 nucleotides: TGTGCCAGCAGCTTAGCGGGGGGCACGGAGACCCAGTACTTC. This translates into CASSLAGGTETQYF.